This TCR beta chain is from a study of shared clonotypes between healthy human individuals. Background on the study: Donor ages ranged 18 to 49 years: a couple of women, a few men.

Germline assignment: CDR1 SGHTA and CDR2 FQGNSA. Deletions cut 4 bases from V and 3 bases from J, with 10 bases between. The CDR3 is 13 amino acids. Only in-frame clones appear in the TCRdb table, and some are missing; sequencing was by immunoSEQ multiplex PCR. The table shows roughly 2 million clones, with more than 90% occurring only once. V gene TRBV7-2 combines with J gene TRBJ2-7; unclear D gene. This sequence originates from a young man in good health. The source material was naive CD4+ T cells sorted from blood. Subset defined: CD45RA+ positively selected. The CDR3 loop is CASSSMVNYEQYF. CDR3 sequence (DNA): TGTGCCAGCAGCTCTATGGTGAACTACGAGCAGTACTTC.